This TCR beta chain originates from a study of T-cell reconstitution after alpha-beta-depleted transplantation in children. In this sample, this clonotype turned up many times. This sample's TCRbeta library carried unique molecular identifier barcodes. TCRdb passed the PCR reads through MiXCR, listing each CDR3 protein once. The repertoire holds over 150,000 distinct CDR3 sequences, with around 7% as singletons. The CDR3 sequence is 16 residues long. With 4 bases removed from V and 4 bases from J, the gap between germline ends came to 21 bases. Germline-derived CDR1 and CDR2 are SGHRS and YFSETQ. J is TRBJ2-7 and V is TRBV5-1; D is perhaps TRBD1 or TRBD2 (7 bases each). The source material was PBMCs, sampled before TCRalphabeta/CD19-depleted stem cell transplant. This receptor was obtained from a boy aged 2 to 9 with acute lymphoblastic leukemia, due to receive a stem cell transplant. The DNA for the CDR3 is TGCGCCAGCAGCCCAAGGGGACAGCGGGGCGCATACGAGCAGTACTTC. It translates to CASSPRGQRGAYEQYF.